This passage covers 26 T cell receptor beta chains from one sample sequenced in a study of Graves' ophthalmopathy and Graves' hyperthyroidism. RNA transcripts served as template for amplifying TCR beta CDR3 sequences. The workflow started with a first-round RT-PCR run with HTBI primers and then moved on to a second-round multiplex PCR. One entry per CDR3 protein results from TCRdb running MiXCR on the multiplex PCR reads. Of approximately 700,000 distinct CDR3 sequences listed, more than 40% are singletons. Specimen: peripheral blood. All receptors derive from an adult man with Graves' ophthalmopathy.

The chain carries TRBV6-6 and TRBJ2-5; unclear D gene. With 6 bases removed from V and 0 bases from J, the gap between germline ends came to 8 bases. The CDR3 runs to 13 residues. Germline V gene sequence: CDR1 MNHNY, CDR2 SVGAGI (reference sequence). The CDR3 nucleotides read TGTGCCAGCAGCCCGCCCTACCAAGAGACCCAGTACTTC. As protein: CASSPPYQETQYF.

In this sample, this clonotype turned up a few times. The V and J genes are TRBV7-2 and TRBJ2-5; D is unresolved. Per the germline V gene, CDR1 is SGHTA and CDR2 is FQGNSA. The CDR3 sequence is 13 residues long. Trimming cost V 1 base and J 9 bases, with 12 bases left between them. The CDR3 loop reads CASSLVRGQPQYF. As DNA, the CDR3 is TGTGCCAGCAGCTTAGTCCGCGGTCAGCCCCAGTACTTC.

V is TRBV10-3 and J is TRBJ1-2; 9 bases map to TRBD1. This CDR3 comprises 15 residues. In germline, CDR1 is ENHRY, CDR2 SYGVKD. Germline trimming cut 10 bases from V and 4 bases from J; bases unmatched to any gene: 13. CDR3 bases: TGTGCCAGCAGCAGAGGACAGGGGAGGGTCTATGGCTACACCTTC. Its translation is CASSRGQGRVYGYTF.

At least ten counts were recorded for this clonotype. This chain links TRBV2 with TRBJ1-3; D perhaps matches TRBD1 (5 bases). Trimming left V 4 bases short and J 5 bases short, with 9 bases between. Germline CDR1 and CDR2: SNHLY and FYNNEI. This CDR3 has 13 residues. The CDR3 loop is CASSARDRNTIYF. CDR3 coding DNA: TGTGCCAGCAGTGCCAGGGATCGAAACACCATATATTTT.

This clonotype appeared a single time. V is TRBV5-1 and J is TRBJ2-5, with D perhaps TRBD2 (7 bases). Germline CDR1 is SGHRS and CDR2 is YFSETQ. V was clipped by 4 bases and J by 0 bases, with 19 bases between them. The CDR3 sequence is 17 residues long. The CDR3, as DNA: TGCGCCAGCAGCCCCCAAGCCGGGGGGCCGAACCAAGAGACCCAGTACTTC. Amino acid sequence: CASSPQAGGPNQETQYF. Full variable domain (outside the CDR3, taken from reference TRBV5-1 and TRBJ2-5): KAGVTQTPRYLIKTRGQQVTLSCSPISGHRSVSWYQQTPGQGLQFLFEYFSETQRNKGNFPGRFSGRQFSNSRSEMNVSTLELGDSALYLCASSPQAGGPNQETQYFGPGTRLLVL.

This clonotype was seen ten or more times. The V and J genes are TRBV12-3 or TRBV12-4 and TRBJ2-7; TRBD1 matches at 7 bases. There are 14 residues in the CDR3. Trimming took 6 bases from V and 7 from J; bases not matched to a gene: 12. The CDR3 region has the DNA TGTGCCAGCAGACGTGGACAGGAAGAAAGGGAGCAGTACTTC. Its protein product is CASRRGQEEREQYF.

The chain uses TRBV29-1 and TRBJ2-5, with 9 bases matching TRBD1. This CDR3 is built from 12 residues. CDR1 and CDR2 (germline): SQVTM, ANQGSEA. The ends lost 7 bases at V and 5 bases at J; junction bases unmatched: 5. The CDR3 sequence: CSAGTGSETQYF. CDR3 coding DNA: TGCAGCGCAGGGACAGGGTCGGAGACCCAGTACTTC.

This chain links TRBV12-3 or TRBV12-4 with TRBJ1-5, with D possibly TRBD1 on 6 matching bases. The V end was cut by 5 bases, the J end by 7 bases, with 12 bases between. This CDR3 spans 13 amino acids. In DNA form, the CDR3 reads TGTGCCAGCAGTCGGGCAGGGGAGCAGCCCCAGCATTTT. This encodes CASSRAGEQPQHF.

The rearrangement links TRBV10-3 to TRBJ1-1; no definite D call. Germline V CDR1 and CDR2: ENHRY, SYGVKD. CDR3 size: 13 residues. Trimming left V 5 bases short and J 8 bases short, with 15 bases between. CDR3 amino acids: CAISPSGEREAFF. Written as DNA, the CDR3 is TGTGCCATCAGTCCTTCGGGAGAGAGAGAAGCTTTCTTT.

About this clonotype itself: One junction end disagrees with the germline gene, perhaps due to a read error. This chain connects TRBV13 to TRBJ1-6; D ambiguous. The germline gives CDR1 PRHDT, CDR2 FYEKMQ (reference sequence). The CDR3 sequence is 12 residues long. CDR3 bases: TGTGCCAGCAGCTTAGGGAATTCCCCCCTCCTCTTT. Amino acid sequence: CASSLGNSPLLF.

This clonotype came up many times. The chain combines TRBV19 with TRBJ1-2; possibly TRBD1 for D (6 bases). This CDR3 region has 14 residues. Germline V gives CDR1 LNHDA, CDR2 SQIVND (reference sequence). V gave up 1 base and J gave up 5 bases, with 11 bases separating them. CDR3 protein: CASSIAKTGYGYTF. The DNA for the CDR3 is TGTGCCAGTAGTATAGCCAAGACAGGATATGGCTACACCTTC.

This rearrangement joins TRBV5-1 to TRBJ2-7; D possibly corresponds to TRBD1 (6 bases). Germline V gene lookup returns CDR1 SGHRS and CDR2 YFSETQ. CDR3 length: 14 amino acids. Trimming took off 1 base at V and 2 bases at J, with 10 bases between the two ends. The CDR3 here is CASSLSQGTYEQYF. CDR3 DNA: TGCGCCAGCAGCTTGTCCCAGGGGACCTACGAGCAGTACTTC. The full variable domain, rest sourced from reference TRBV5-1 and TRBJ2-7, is KAGVTQTPRYLIKTRGQQVTLSCSPISGHRSVSWYQQTPGQGLQFLFEYFSETQRNKGNFPGRFSGRQFSNSRSEMNVSTLELGDSALYLCASSLSQGTYEQYFGPGTRLTVT.

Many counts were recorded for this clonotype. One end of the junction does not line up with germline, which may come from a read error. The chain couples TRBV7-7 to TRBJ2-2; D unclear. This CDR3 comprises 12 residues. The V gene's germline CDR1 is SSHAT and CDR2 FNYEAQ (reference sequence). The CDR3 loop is CASSTDTGELFF. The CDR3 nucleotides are TGTGCTAGCAGCACGGACACCGGGGAGCTGTTTTTT.

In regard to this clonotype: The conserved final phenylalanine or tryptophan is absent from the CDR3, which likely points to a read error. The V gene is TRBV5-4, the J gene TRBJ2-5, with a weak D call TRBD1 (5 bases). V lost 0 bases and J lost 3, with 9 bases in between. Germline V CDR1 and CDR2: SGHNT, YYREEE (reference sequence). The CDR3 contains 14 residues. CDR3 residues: CASSLGGSKETQYS. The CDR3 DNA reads TGTGCCAGCAGCTTGGGGGGCAGTAAAGAGACCCAGTACTCC.

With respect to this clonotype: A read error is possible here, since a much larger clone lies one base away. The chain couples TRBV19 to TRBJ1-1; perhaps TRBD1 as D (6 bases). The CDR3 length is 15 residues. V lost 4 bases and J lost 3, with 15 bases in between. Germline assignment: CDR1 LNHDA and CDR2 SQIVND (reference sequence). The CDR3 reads CASSTMWGADTEAFF. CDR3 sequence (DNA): TGTGCCAGTAGTACGATGTGGGGGGCAGACACTGAAGCTTTCTTT.

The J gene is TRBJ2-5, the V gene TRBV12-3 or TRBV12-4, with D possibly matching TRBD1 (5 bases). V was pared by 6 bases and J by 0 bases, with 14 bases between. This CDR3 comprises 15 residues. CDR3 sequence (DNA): TGTGCCAGCAGCTATGGGGCGGCGAACCAAGAGACCCAGTACTTC. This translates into CASSYGAANQETQYF.

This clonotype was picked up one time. CDR3: CASSIGSEQYF. The CDR3 DNA reads TGTGCCAGTAGTATAGGGTCCGAGCAGTACTTC. The V gene is TRBV19, the J gene TRBJ2-7; D remains ambiguous. The CDR3 is 11 residues long. CDR1 is LNHDA, CDR2 SQIVND, per germline (reference sequence). The V end lost 1 base, the J end lost 6 bases, and 4 bases lay between the germline ends.

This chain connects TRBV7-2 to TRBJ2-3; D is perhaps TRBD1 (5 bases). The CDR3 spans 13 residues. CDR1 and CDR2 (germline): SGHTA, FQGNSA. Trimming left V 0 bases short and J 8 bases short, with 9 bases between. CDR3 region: CASSLAREGTQYF. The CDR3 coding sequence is TGTGCCAGCAGCTTAGCCAGGGAAGGTACGCAGTATTTT.

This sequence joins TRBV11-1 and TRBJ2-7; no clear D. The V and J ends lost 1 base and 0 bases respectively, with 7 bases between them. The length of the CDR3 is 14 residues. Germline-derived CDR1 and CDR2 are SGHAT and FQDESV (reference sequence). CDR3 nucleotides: TGTGCCAGCAGCTTAGAAGGGATCTCCTACGAGCAGTACTTC. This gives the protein CASSLEGISYEQYF.

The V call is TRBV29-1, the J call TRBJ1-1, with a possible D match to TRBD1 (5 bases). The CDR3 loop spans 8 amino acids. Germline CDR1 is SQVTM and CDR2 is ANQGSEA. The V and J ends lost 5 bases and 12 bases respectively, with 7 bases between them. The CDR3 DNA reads TGCAGCGTTTCAGGGCCTTTCTTT. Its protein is CSVSGPFF.

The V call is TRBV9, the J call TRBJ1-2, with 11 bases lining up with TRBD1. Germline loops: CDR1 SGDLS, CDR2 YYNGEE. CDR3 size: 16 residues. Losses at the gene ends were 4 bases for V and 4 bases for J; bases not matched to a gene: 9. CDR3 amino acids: CASSLGTGGLGYGYTF. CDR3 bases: TGTGCCAGCAGCTTGGGGACAGGGGGGCTCGGCTATGGCTACACCTTC.

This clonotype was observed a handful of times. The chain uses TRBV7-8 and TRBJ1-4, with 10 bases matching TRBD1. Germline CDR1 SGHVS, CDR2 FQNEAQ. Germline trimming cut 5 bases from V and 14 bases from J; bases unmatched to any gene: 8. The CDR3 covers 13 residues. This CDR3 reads CASSQDRGRRLFF. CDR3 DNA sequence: TGTGCCAGCAGCCAAGACAGGGGGCGGCGGCTGTTTTTT.

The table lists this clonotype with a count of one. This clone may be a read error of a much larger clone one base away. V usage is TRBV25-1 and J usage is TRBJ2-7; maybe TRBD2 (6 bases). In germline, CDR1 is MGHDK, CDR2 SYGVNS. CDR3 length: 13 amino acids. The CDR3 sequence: CASSTTSSYEQCF. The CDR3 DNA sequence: TGTGCCAGCAGCACGACTAGTAGTTATGAGCAGTGCTTC.

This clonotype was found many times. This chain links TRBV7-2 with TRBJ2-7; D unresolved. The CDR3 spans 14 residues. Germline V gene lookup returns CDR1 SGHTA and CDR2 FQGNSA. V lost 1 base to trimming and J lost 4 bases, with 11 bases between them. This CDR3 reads CASSLETPPYEQYF. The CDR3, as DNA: TGTGCCAGCAGCTTAGAAACCCCTCCTTACGAGCAGTACTTC. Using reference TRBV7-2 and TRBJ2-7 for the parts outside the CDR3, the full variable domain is GAGVSQSPSNKVTEKGKDVELRCDPISGHTALYWYRQSLGQGLEFLIYFQGNSAPDKSGLPSDRFSAERTGGSVSTLTIQRTQQEDSAVYLCASSLETPPYEQYFGPGTRLTVT.

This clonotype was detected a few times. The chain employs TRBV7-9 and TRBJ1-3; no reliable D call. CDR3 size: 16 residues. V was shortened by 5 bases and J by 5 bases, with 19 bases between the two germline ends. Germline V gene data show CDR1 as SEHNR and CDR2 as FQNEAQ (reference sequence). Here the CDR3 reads CASSLGEGSARNTIYF. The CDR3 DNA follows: TGTGCCAGCAGCCTTGGCGAAGGGTCAGCAAGAAACACCATATATTTT.

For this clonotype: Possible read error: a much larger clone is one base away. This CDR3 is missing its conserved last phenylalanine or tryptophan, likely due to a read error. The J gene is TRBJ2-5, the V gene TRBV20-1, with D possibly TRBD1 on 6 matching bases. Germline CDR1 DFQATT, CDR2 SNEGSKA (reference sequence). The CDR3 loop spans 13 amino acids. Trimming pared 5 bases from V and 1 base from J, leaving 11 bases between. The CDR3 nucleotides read TGCAGTGCTGGCTACAGGGTCCAAGAGACCCAGTACTGC. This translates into CSAGYRVQETQYC.